This passage covers 18 T cell receptor beta chains from one sample sequenced in a study of molecular identifiers for immune sequencing clone quantification. MiXCR, applied by TCRdb to the PCR reads, yields one record per CDR3 protein. The table has fewer than 9,000 distinct CDR3 sequences, about 33% seen once. Sequencing input: naive CD8+ T cells from blood, with Jurkat cell RNA spiked in. Sample subset: FACS-sorted CD8+CD4-CCR7+CD45RA+ naive T cells. The source is a human donor in good health. Some libraries in this study had Jurkat cell RNA spiked in.

This clonotype turned up a few times. The J gene is TRBJ2-7, the V gene TRBV21-1; the table names TRBD1, a call not compared with the DNA. TRBV21-1 is a pseudogene locus. The CDR3 is 16 amino acids. The CDR3 region is CASPRGTAIGGYEQYF. The CDR3 region has the DNA TGTGCCAGCCCTAGAGGTACTGCCATCGGGGGGTACGAGCAGTACTTC.

In this sample, this clonotype turned up a few times. The chain combines TRBV6-6 with TRBJ2-2; D is unclear. The CDR3 spans 12 residues. Germline V gives CDR1 MNHNY, CDR2 SVGAGI (reference sequence). Trimming cost V 0 bases and J 10 bases, with 6 bases left between them. The CDR3 loop reads CASSYSPTELFF. The CDR3 region has the DNA TGTGCCAGCAGTTACTCGCCAACGGAGCTGTTTTTT.

A note on this clonotype: Sequence at one end of the junction differs from germline and may be a read error. The chain links TRBV12-3 or TRBV12-4 to TRBJ2-5; a possible D gene is TRBD1 (6 bases). The CDR3 consists of 14 residues. CDR3 in DNA: TGTGCCAGCAGTTTTTACAGGGTTGGAGAGAACCAGTACTTC. Translated: CASSFYRVGENQYF.

This clonotype was found a few times. This sequence joins TRBV10-3 and TRBJ2-3; 11 nucleotides agree with TRBD2. The CDR3 consists of 15 residues. The germline CDR1 and CDR2 sequences are ENHRY and SYGVKD. J lost 5 bases, V lost 0 bases, and 1 base had no gene match. The CDR3 spells CAISESGLAVDTQYF. The CDR3 DNA sequence: TGTGCCATCAGTGAGTCGGGACTAGCGGTAGATACGCAGTATTTT.

This clonotype came up a few times. The rearrangement joins TRBV19 to TRBJ2-4; D remains unclear. This CDR3 contains 14 residues. From germline, CDR1 is LNHDA and CDR2 SQIVND (reference sequence). With 5 bases removed from V and 0 bases from J, the gap between germline ends came to 8 bases. The CDR3 is CASSSLLAKNIQYF. The CDR3 coding sequence is TGTGCCAGTAGTTCTCTTTTAGCCAAAAACATTCAGTACTTC.

This clonotype has just a few counts. CDR3 in amino acids: CASSYWQVSDTQYF. For the CDR3, the DNA is TGTGCCAGCAGTTACTGGCAAGTTTCGGATACGCAGTATTTT. The chain joins TRBV6-2 or TRBV6-3 to TRBJ2-3; D ambiguous. Trimming left V 1 base short and J 6 bases short, with 11 bases between. The germline gives CDR1 MNHEY, CDR2 SVGEGT. The CDR3 covers 14 residues.

The V call is TRBV20-1, the J call TRBJ2-7, with TRBD2 matching over 7 bases. Germline V lookup: CDR1 DFQATT, CDR2 SNEGSKA (reference sequence). V dropped 2 bases and J dropped 5; count of bases not matched to a gene: 9. CDR3 size: 14 residues. In DNA, the CDR3 is TGCAGTGCTAGACCAAAAACTAGCGCCAACGAGCAGTACTTC. It codes for CSARPKTSANEQYF.

By its share, this clonotype is medium-sized. Here the CDR3 reads CASRSSVGNGANVLTF. The DNA for the CDR3 is TGTGCCAGCAGGAGTAGCGTGGGAAATGGGGCCAACGTCCTGACTTTC. This chain links TRBV12-3 or TRBV12-4 with TRBJ2-6, with D possibly being TRBD2 (5 bases). V was cut by 6 bases and J by 3 bases, with 15 bases left in between. The length of the CDR3 is 16 residues.

The sample holds a few counts of this clonotype. The V and J genes are TRBV28 and TRBJ2-3, with 14 bases fitting TRBD2. The CDR3 length is 15 residues. Per germline, CDR1 MDHEN and CDR2 SYDVKM. V shed 7 bases and J 8 bases; nucleotides not matched to a gene: 8. The CDR3 here is CASTGLAGGLGTQYF. In DNA, the CDR3 is TGTGCCAGCACCGGACTAGCGGGAGGCTTAGGTACGCAGTATTTT.

Points on this clonotype: This may arise from a read error, as a much more abundant clone is one base away. The V call is TRBV7-2, the J call TRBJ2-3, with 7 bases that match TRBD2. The CDR3 is 14 amino acids. The V gene's germline CDR1 is SGHTA and CDR2 FQGNSA. The CDR3 DNA reads TGTGCCGGCAGCTTTGCGGGAGCTGGTGATACGCAGTATTTT. It translates to CAGSFAGAGDTQYF.

This chain links TRBV28 with TRBJ2-7, with unresolved D. The ends were cut back, 2 bases at V and 4 bases at J, with 12 bases in the middle. Germline V gives CDR1 MDHEN, CDR2 SYDVKM. This CDR3 region has 14 residues. Here the CDR3 reads CASSLGSAVYEQYF. The CDR3 coding sequence is TGTGCCAGCAGTTTAGGGTCCGCTGTTTACGAGCAGTACTTC.

V and J are TRBV28 and TRBJ2-2, with D maybe TRBD2 (6 bases). The V end was cut by 4 bases, the J end by 1 base, with 13 bases between. This CDR3 comprises 16 residues. The germline gives CDR1 MDHEN, CDR2 SYDVKM. CDR3 amino acids: CASSSWDFLNTGELFF. CDR3 sequence (DNA): TGTGCCAGCAGTTCCTGGGACTTTTTGAACACCGGGGAGCTGTTTTTT. Complete variable domain (other parts from reference TRBV28 and TRBJ2-2): DVKVTQSSRYLVKRTGEKVFLECVQDMDHENMFWYRQDPGLGLRLIYFSYDVKMKEKGDIPEGYSVSREKKERFSLILESASTNQTSMYLCASSSWDFLNTGELFFGEGSRLTVL.

This rearrangement joins TRBV7-9 to TRBJ1-1; D call uncertain. Deletions cut 8 bases from V and 7 bases from J, with 11 bases between. Germline loops: CDR1 SEHNR, CDR2 FQNEAQ (reference sequence). The CDR3 consists of 11 residues. CDR3 sequence reads: CASGESDEAFF. As DNA, the CDR3 is TGTGCCAGCGGTGAGAGCGATGAAGCTTTCTTT.

This chain links TRBV12-3 or TRBV12-4 with TRBJ1-5; 9 bases fit TRBD1. The CDR3 runs 15 residues. The junction had 6 bases not matched to a gene; V was cut back by 3 bases and J by 6 bases. The CDR3 sequence: CASSFGDRVGQPQHF. The DNA for the CDR3 is TGTGCCAGCAGTTTTGGGGACAGGGTAGGTCAGCCCCAGCATTTT.

This clonotype has only a few counts. The V call is TRBV2, the J call TRBJ1-1, with D hard to call. The CDR3 covers 15 residues. In germline, CDR1 is SNHLY, CDR2 FYNNEI. V lost 8 bases and J 4 bases, leaving 20 bases between the germline ends. The CDR3 coding sequence is TGTGCCAGCGCCACCATCGAAGTAATGGGCACTGAAGCTTTCTTT. This gives the protein CASATIEVMGTEAFF.

This clonotype was recorded a few times. The V gene is TRBV10-3, the J gene TRBJ2-7; 7 bases fit TRBD2. This CDR3 spans 15 amino acids. Germline V gene data show CDR1 as ENHRY and CDR2 as SYGVKD. V lost 0 bases and J lost 9; bases outside the gene matches: 11. The CDR3 nucleotides are TGTGCCATCAGTGAGTCGAGCCCGACTAGCTACCGGCAGTACTTC. Its protein product is CAISESSPTSYRQYF.

Turning to this clonotype: The missing conserved phenylalanine or tryptophan at the end of this CDR3 makes a read error likely. V usage is TRBV11-2 and J usage is TRBJ1-2; 7 positions agree with TRBD1. Germline V CDR1 and CDR2: SGHAT, FQNNGV. The V and J ends lost 2 bases and 0 bases, in that order; junction bases with no gene match: 6. The CDR3 is made up of 16 amino acids. The CDR3 coding sequence is TGTGCCAGCAGCTTACCCCCGGACAGGCCTAACTATGGCTACACCATC. Protein sequence: CASSLPPDRPNYGYTI.

The gene calls are TRBV6-2 or TRBV6-3 and TRBJ1-5; TRBD1 matches at 9 bases. The CDR3 covers 15 residues. Germline lookup yields CDR1 MNHEY and CDR2 SVGEGT. V gave up 6 bases and J gave up 9 bases; unmatched junction bases: 12. CDR3 sequence reads: CASRPRTGGRGPQHF. CDR3 nucleotides: TGTGCCAGCAGACCGCGAACAGGGGGCAGAGGGCCCCAGCATTTT.